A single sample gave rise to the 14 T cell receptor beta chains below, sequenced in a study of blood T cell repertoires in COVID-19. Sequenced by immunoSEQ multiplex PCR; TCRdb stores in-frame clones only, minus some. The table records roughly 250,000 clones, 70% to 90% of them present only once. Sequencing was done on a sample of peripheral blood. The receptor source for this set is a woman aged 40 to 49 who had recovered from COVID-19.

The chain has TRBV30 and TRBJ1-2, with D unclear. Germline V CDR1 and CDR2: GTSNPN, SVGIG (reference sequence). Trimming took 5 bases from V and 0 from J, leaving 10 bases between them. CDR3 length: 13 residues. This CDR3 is CAWLTRANYGYTF. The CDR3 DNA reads TGTGCCTGGTTGACAAGAGCTAACTATGGCTACACCTTC.

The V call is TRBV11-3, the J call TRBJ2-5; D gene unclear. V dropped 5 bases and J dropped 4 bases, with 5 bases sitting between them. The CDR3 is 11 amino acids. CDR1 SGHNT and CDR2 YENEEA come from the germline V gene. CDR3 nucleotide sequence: TGTGCCAGCAGCCCAGGAGAGACCCAGTACTTC. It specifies CASSPGETQYF.

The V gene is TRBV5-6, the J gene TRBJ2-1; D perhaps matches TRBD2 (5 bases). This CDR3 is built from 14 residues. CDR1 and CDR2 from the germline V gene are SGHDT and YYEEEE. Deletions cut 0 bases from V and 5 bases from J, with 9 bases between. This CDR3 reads CASSLVGVDNEQFF. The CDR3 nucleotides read TGTGCCAGCAGCTTGGTGGGAGTAGACAATGAGCAGTTCTTC.

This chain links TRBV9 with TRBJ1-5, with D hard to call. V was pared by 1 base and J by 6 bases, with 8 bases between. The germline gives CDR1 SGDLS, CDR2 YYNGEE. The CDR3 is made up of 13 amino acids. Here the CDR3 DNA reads TGTGCCAGCAGCGTAAATGCAGGTCAGCCCCAGCATTTT. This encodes CASSVNAGQPQHF.

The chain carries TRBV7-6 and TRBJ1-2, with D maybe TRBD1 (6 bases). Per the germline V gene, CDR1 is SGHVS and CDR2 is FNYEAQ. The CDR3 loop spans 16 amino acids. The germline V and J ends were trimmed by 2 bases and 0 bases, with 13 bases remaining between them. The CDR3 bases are TGTGCCAGCAGCTTAATGGCAGGGGCCACTAACTATGGCTACACCTTC. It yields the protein CASSLMAGATNYGYTF.

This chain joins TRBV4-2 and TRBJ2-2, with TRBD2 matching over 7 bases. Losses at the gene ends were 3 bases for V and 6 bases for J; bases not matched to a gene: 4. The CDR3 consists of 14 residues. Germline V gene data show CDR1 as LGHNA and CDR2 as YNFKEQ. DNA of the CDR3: TGTGCCAGCAGCCACAGCGGGGTGGCCGGGGAGCTGTTTTTT. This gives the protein CASSHSGVAGELFF.

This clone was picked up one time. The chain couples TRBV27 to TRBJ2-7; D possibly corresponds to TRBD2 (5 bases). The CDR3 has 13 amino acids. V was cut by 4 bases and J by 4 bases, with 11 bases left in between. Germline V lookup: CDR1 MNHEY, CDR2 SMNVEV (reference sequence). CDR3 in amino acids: CASSSPTGYEQYF. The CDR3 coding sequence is TGTGCCAGCAGTTCCCCGACGGGATACGAGCAGTACTTC.

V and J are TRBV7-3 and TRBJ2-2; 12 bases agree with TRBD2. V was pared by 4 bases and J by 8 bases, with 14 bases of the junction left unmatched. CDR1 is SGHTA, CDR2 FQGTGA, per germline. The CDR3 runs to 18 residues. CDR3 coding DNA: TGTGCCAGCAGCTCGCGACTAGCGGGAGCCGATTTGGCGGGGGAGCTGTTTTTT. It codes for CASSSRLAGADLAGELFF.

The CDR3 bases are TGTGCCAGCAGTTTATTCCCACGAGGGAGTGGGAGGGCAGATACGCAGTATTTT. Translation: CASSLFPRGSGRADTQYF. The rearrangement uses TRBV27 and TRBJ2-3, with TRBD2 identical over 7 bases. With 1 base clipped from V and 4 bases from J, the junction kept 14 bases outside the gene matches. This CDR3 spans 18 amino acids. CDR1 and CDR2 (germline): MNHEY, SMNVEV (reference sequence).

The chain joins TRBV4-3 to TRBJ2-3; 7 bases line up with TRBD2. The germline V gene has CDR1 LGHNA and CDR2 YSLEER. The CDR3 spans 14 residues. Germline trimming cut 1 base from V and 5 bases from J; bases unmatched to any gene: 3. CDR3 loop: CASSQGLALDTQYF. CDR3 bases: TGCGCCAGCAGCCAAGGACTAGCTTTAGATACGCAGTATTTT.

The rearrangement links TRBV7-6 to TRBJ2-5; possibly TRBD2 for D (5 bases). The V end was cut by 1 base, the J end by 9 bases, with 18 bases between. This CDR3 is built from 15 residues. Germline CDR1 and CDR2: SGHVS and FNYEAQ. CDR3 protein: CASSLGPDKLGAQYF. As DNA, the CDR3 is TGTGCCAGCAGCTTAGGCCCCGACAAATTGGGAGCCCAGTACTTC.

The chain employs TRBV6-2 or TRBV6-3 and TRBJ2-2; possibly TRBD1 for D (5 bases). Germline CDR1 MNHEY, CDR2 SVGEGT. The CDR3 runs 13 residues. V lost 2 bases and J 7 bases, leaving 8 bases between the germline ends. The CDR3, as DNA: TGTGCCAGCAGTTACATAAGGGGCGGGGAGCTGTTTTTT. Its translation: CASSYIRGGELFF.

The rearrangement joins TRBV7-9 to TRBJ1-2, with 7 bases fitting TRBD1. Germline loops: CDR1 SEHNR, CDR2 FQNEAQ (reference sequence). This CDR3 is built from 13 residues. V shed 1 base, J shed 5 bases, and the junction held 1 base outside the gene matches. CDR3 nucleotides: TGTGCCAGCAGCTTAGGACAGGGTTATGGCTACACCTTC. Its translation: CASSLGQGYGYTF.

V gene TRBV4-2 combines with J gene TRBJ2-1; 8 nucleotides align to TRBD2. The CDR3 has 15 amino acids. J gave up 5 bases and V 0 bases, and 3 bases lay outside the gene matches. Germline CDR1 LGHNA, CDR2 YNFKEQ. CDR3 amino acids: CASSQDPRGDNEQFF. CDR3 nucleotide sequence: TGTGCCAGCAGCCAAGATCCGCGGGGGGACAATGAGCAGTTCTTC.